One and the same sample provided the 5 T cell receptor beta chains below, sequenced in a study of blood T cell repertoires in COVID-19. Sequenced by immunoSEQ multiplex PCR; TCRdb stores in-frame clones only, minus some. The table shows tens of thousands of clones, with 65% to 85% occurring only once. Specimen: peripheral blood. The receptor set was obtained from a human donor with active or convalescent COVID-19. The donor label of this sample is uncertain.

The chain is built from TRBV6-5 and TRBJ1-1, with D maybe TRBD1 (5 bases). V was clipped by 2 bases and J by 7 bases, with 8 bases between them. The CDR3 is 12 residues long. The germline gives CDR1 MNHEY, CDR2 SVGAGI. CDR3 DNA: TGTGCCAGCAGTTACGGCGGGGGTGAAGCTTTCTTT. It is translated as CASSYGGGEAFF.

This chain connects TRBV10-2 to TRBJ2-6; D is unclear. The germline V gene has CDR1 WSHSY and CDR2 SAAADI. The length of the CDR3 is 16 residues. V was pared by 7 bases and J by 0 bases, with 13 bases between. The CDR3 DNA follows: TGCGCCAGCACGGTTGGCTCAGGCTCTGGGGCCAACGTCCTGACTTTC. This sequence encodes CASTVGSGSGANVLTF.

The chain recombines TRBV7-8 with TRBJ2-3; 8 bases fit TRBD2. The V segment lost 5 bases and the J segment 5 bases; nucleotides outside the gene matches: 9. The CDR3 is made up of 15 amino acids. Germline V gene lookup returns CDR1 SGHVS and CDR2 FQNEAQ. The DNA of the CDR3 is TGTGCCAGCAGCCTAAGCGGGAGTATAGGAGATACGCAGTATTTT. This gives the protein CASSLSGSIGDTQYF.

This clone was seen a few times. At the DNA level, this CDR3 is encoded by other sequences in the same sample as well. This chain connects TRBV7-9 to TRBJ2-7; 9 nucleotides line up with TRBD2. This CDR3 comprises 15 residues. Germline CDR1 and CDR2: SEHNR and FQNEAQ (reference sequence). Germline trimming cut 8 bases from V and 5 bases from J; bases unmatched to any gene: 13. Here the CDR3 DNA reads TGTGCCAGCCGCGCCGGACCGGGCGGGGGGGACGAGCAGTACTTC. The encoded protein is CASRAGPGGGDEQYF.

The rearrangement joins TRBV5-8 to TRBJ1-2, with D unresolved. Germline CDR1 and CDR2: SGHTS and YDEGEE. Trimming pared 2 bases from V and 5 bases from J, leaving 7 bases between. The CDR3 runs to 12 residues. The CDR3 protein is CASSLSGYGYTF. In DNA, the CDR3 is TGTGCCAGCAGCTTAAGCGGTTATGGCTACACCTTC.